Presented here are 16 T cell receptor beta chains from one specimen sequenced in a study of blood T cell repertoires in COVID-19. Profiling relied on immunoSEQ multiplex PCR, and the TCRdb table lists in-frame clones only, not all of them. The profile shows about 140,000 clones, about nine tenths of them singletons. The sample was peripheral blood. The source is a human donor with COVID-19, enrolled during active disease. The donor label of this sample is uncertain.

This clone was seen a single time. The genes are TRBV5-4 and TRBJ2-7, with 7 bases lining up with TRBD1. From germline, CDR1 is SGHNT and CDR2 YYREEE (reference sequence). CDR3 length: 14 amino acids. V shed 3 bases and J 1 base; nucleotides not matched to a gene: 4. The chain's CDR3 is CASSSYRGSYEQYF. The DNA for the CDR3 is TGTGCCAGCAGCTCCTACAGGGGTTCCTACGAGCAGTACTTC. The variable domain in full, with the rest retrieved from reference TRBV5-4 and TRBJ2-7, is ETGVTQSPTHLIKTRGQQVTLRCSSQSGHNTVSWYQQALGQGPQFIFQYYREEENGRGNFPPRFSGLQFPNYSSELNVNALELDDSALYLCASSSYRGSYEQYFGPGTRLTVT.

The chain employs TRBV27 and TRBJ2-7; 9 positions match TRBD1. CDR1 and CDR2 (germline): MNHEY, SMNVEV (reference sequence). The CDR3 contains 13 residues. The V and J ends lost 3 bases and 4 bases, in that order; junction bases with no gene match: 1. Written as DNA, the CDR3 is TGTGCCAGCAGTTTGGACAGGGGATACGAGCAGTACTTC. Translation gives CASSLDRGYEQYF.

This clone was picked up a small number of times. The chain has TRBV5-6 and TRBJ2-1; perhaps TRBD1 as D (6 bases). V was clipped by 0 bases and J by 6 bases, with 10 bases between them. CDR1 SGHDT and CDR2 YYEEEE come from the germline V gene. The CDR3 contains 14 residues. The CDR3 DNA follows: TGTGCCAGCAGCTTGGTGGGACATGGCAATGAGCAGTTCTTC. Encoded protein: CASSLVGHGNEQFF.

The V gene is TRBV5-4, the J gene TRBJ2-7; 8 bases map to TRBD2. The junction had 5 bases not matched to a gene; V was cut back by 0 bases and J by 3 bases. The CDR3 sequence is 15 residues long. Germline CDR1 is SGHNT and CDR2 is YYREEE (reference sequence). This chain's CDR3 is CASSLAVSGGYEQYF. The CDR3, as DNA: TGTGCCAGCAGCTTGGCCGTCAGCGGGGGCTACGAGCAGTACTTC.

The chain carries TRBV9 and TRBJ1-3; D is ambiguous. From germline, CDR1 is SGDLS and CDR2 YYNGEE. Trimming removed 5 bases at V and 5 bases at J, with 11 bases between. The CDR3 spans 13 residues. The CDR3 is CASRAEGRNTIYF. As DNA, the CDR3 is TGTGCCAGCAGAGCTGAGGGCAGAAACACCATATATTTT.

The CDR3 DNA follows: TGTGCCAGCAGTCCCCCCTCGAGCCACGAGCAGTACTTC. This codes for CASSPPSSHEQYF. This sequence joins TRBV28 and TRBJ2-7; the D is unclear. Trimming removed 5 bases at V and 5 bases at J, with 13 bases between. There are 13 residues in the CDR3. CDR1 is MDHEN, CDR2 SYDVKM, per germline.

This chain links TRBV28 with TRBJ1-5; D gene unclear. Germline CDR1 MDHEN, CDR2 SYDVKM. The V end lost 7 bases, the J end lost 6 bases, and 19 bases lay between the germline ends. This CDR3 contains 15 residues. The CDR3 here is CASTTDGRRAQPQHF. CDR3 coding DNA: TGTGCCAGCACCACGGACGGACGGCGGGCTCAGCCCCAGCATTTT.

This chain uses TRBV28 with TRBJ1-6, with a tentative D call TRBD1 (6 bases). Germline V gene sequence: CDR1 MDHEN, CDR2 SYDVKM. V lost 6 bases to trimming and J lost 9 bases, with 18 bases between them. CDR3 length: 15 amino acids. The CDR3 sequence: CASSPTGSIISPLHF. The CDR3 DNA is TGTGCCAGCAGCCCAACAGGGTCAATAATTTCACCCCTCCACTTT.

CDR3 sequence: CASSLIGRGVKGNTIYF. The CDR3 DNA sequence: TGTGCCAGCAGCTTAATCGGCAGGGGGGTTAAGGGAAACACCATATATTTT. The gene calls are TRBV7-9 and TRBJ1-3, with 7 bases that match TRBD1. The germline CDR1 and CDR2 sequences are SEHNR and FQNEAQ (reference sequence). V lost 2 bases and J lost 4; bases outside the gene matches: 11. This CDR3 has 17 amino acids. Supplemented by reference TRBV7-9 and TRBJ1-3, the full variable domain reads DTGVSQNPRHKITKRGQNVTFRCDPISEHNRLYWYRQTLGQGPEFLTYFQNEAQLEKSRLLSDRFSAERPKGSFSTLEIQRTEQGDSAMYLCASSLIGRGVKGNTIYFGEGSWLTVV.

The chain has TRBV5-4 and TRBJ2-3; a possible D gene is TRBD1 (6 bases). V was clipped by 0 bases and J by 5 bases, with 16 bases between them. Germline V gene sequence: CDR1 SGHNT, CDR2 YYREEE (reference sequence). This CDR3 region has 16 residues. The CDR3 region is CASSLANQGLLDTQYF. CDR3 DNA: TGTGCCAGCAGCTTGGCCAATCAGGGGCTTTTAGATACGCAGTATTTT.

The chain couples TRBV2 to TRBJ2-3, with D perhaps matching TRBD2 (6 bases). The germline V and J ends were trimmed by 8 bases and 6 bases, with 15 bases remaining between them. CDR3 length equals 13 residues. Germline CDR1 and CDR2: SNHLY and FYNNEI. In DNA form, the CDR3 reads TGTGCCAGCCCGGGGGACCCATGGGATACGCAGTATTTT. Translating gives CASPGDPWDTQYF.

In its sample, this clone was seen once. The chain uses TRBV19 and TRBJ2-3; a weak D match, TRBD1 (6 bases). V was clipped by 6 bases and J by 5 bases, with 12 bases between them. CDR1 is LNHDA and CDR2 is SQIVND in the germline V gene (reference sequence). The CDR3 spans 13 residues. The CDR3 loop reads CASSLVGGDTQYF. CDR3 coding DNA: TGTGCCAGTAGCCTGGTAGGGGGAGATACGCAGTATTTT.

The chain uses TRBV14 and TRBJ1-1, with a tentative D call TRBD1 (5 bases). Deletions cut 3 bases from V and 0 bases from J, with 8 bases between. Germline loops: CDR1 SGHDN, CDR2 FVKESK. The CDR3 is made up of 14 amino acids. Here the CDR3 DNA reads TGTGCCAGCAGCCACCTGACAGTGAACACTGAAGCTTTCTTT. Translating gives CASSHLTVNTEAFF.

CDR3 nucleotide sequence: TGTGCCAGCAGTCGGGACAGGGAGTCCTACGAGCAGTACTTC. Amino acids: CASSRDRESYEQYF. This chain links TRBV5-4 with TRBJ2-7; 9 bases align to TRBD1. The CDR3 is 14 residues long. Germline CDR1 and CDR2: SGHNT and YYREEE (reference sequence). After removal of 5 bases from V and 1 base from J, the junction contained 4 bases not matched to a gene.

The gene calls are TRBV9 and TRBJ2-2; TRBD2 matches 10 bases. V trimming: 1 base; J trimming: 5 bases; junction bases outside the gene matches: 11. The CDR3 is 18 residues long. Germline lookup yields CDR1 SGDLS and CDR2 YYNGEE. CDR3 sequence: CASSVRPASGRSTGELFF. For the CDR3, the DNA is TGTGCCAGCAGCGTAAGGCCGGCTAGCGGGAGAAGTACCGGGGAGCTGTTTTTT.

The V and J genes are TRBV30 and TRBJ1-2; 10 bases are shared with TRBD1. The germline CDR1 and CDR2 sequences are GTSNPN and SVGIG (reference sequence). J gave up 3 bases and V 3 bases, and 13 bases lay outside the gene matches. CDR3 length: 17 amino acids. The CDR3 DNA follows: TGTGCCTGGAGGGGGAACGCTAGACAGGGGGCCTACTATGGCTACACCTTC. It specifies CAWRGNARQGAYYGYTF.